These 6 T cell receptor beta chains originate from one sample sequenced in a study of OX40 agonist ivuxolimab in advanced cancers. Libraries were prepared by immunoSEQ multiplex PCR; TCRdb keeps only in-frame clonotypes and omits some of them. The sample holds around 95,000 clones, 75% to 90% seen once. The starting material was CD4+ or CD8+ T cells sorted from blood, obtained in a trial of the OX40 agonist ivuxolimab. These receptor sequences come from an adult with an advanced solid tumor such as melanoma, head and neck, liver or kidney cancer.

J is TRBJ2-3 and V is TRBV28, with D unresolved. Trimming took off 3 bases at V and 4 bases at J, with 17 bases between the two ends. The CDR3 covers 16 residues. Germline CDR1 and CDR2: MDHEN and SYDVKM. CDR3 DNA sequence: TGTGCCAGCAGTTTGCTCTCTAGTCAAGGCCCAGATACGCAGTATTTT. As protein: CASSLLSSQGPDTQYF.

For the CDR3, the DNA is TGCACCAGCAGCCAAGAACGGGGGCTCAAAGAGACCCAGTACTTC. This encodes CTSSQERGLKETQYF. The chain has TRBV1 and TRBJ2-5. TRBV1 is a documented pseudogene. The CDR3 extends over 15 amino acids.

V and J are TRBV5-1 and TRBJ2-5; 11 bases agree with TRBD2. CDR3 size: 16 residues. Germline V CDR1 and CDR2: SGHRS, YFSETQ. The V gene end was trimmed by 4 bases and the J gene end by 0 bases; junction bases not matched to a gene: 5. CDR3 sequence reads: CASSHRLAGNQETQYF. Here the CDR3 DNA reads TGCGCCAGCAGCCATCGACTAGCGGGGAACCAAGAGACCCAGTACTTC.

The chain joins TRBV11-2 to TRBJ2-3; D is unresolved. The germline V and J ends were trimmed by 0 bases and 3 bases, with 10 bases remaining between them. Germline V gene lookup returns CDR1 SGHAT and CDR2 FQNNGV. The CDR3 totals 15 residues. CDR3 loop: CASSLDPVPTDTQYF. The CDR3 coding sequence is TGTGCCAGCAGCTTAGATCCCGTCCCGACAGATACGCAGTATTTT.

The chain is built from TRBV19 and TRBJ1-5; tentatively, D is TRBD1 (6 bases). The germline CDR1 and CDR2 sequences are LNHDA and SQIVND (reference sequence). This CDR3 spans 16 amino acids. Between the trimmed V and J ends, which lost 7 bases and 3 bases, there was a span of 19 bases. DNA of the CDR3: TGTGCCAGTACGCTTACAGGGATGGCCCCCAATCAGCCCCAGCATTTT. As protein: CASTLTGMAPNQPQHF.

The V gene is TRBV9, the J gene TRBJ1-5; 7 nucleotides line up with TRBD1. Germline loops: CDR1 SGDLS, CDR2 YYNGEE. The CDR3 runs 21 residues. After removal of 3 bases from V and 0 bases from J, the junction contained 21 bases not matched to a gene. CDR3 in DNA: TGTGCCAGCAGCGCGAGAATCGGACAGGACCCTGGGGATTATAGCAATCAGCCCCAGCATTTT. It encodes CASSARIGQDPGDYSNQPQHF.